One sample yielded the 28 T cell receptor beta chains listed below, sequenced in a study of shared clonotypes between healthy human individuals. Produced via immunoSEQ multiplex PCR; TCRdb's table is partial and in-frame only. The table records 550,000 to 850,000 clones, 72% of them present only once. Material for sequencing was memory CD4+ T cells sorted from blood. Subset in this sample: CD45RA-negative fraction. These TCRs come from a woman aged 25 to 39 in good health.

The V call is TRBV19, the J call TRBJ2-5; either TRBD1 or TRBD2 may supply D (5 bases each). V gave up 10 bases and J gave up 5 bases, with 17 bases separating them. This CDR3 is 13 amino acids long. The germline V gene has CDR1 LNHDA and CDR2 SQIVND (reference sequence). In DNA form, the CDR3 reads TGTGCCAATCGGGACGGAGTATGGGAGACCCAGTACTTC. As protein: CANRDGVWETQYF.

This sequence joins TRBV27 and TRBJ2-2; 10 positions agree with TRBD2. The CDR3 is made up of 18 amino acids. CDR1 and CDR2 (germline): MNHEY, SMNVEV (reference sequence). The trim removed 5 bases at V and 0 bases at J, leaving 9 bases unmatched. The CDR3 coding sequence is TGTGCCAGCAGTCGCCGTAGCGGGAGGCCTTCGAACACCGGGGAGCTGTTTTTT. Translating it yields CASSRRSGRPSNTGELFF.

V usage is TRBV15 and J usage is TRBJ2-5; TRBD1 aligns across 11 bases. With V trimmed by 1 base and J by 5 bases, 3 bases remained unmatched. The germline V gene has CDR1 LNHNV and CDR2 YYDKDF (reference sequence). The CDR3 has 15 amino acids. The CDR3 spells CATSRGRTGGETQYF. As DNA, the CDR3 is TGTGCCACCAGCAGAGGCCGGACAGGGGGCGAGACCCAGTACTTC.

J is TRBJ1-1 and V is TRBV9; weak D call: TRBD1 (5 bases). Germline assignment: CDR1 SGDLS and CDR2 YYNGEE. This CDR3 is built from 15 residues. Deletions cut 4 bases from V and 4 bases from J, with 17 bases between. CDR3 region: CASSPNLDTGTEAFF. CDR3 nucleotides: TGTGCCAGCAGCCCGAACCTGGACACGGGCACTGAAGCTTTCTTT.

The rearrangement links TRBV12-5 to TRBJ2-1; TRBD2 matches 7 bases. This CDR3 comprises 17 residues. V lost 2 bases, J lost 9 bases, and 16 bases stayed unmatched. CDR1 is LGHNT and CDR2 is FRNRAP in the germline V gene. DNA for the CDR3: TGTGCTAGTGGTTTGTATCTACTAGCGCATCTCTCAATTGAGCAGTTCTTC. It codes for CASGLYLLAHLSIEQFF.

The chain uses TRBV10-1 and TRBJ1-3; D ambiguous. Trimming shortened V by 10 bases and J by 0 bases, and 13 bases separated the two germline ends. The CDR3 has 14 amino acids. Germline values: CDR1 WNHNN, CDR2 SYGVQD (reference sequence). The CDR3 is CANLSRFSGNTIYF. CDR3 nucleotide sequence: TGCGCCAATCTGAGCCGGTTCTCTGGAAACACCATATATTTT.

This chain connects TRBV7-2 to TRBJ2-3, with D maybe TRBD2 (7 bases). Trimming took 5 bases from V and 5 from J, leaving 17 bases between them. Germline V gene data show CDR1 as SGHTA and CDR2 as FQGNSA. CDR3 length equals 15 residues. CDR3 amino acids: CASSLQGLAGDTQYF. The DNA of the CDR3 is TGTGCCAGCAGCCTCCAGGGGTTAGCGGGAGATACGCAGTATTTT. Drawing the rest from reference TRBV7-2 and TRBJ2-3, the complete variable domain is GAGVSQSPSNKVTEKGKDVELRCDPISGHTALYWYRQSLGQGLEFLIYFQGNSAPDKSGLPSDRFSAERTGGSVSTLTIQRTQQEDSAVYLCASSLQGLAGDTQYFGPGTRLTVL.

Regarding this clone: A far larger clone is just one base off, so this is likely a read error. At the DNA level, this CDR3 is encoded by other sequences in the same sample as well. The V call is TRBV27, the J call TRBJ2-3; the D is unclear. The CDR3 has 11 residues. Trimming cost V 3 bases and J 4 bases, with 2 bases left between them. CDR1 and CDR2 from the germline V gene are MNHEY and SMNVEV (reference sequence). The CDR3 spells CASSFSDTQYF. The CDR3 DNA sequence: TGTGCCAGCAGTTTCTCAGATACGCAGTATTTT.

In the case of this clone: Additional DNA sequences in this sample encode the identical CDR3. The V call is TRBV5-8, the J call TRBJ2-2; D is undetermined. The CDR3 is 13 residues long. V lost 3 bases and J lost 2, with 5 bases in between. The germline V gene encodes CDR1 SGHTS and CDR2 YDEGEE. The CDR3 DNA reads as TGTGCCAGCAGCTCCAGAAACACCGGGGAGCTGTTTTTT. This codes for CASSSRNTGELFF.

The rearrangement joins TRBV27 to TRBJ1-4, with D possibly being TRBD1 (6 bases). Deletions cut 6 bases from V and 8 bases from J, with 16 bases between. Germline V CDR1 and CDR2: MNHEY, SMNVEV (reference sequence). This CDR3 is 14 amino acids long. CDR3 protein: CASSLQGSEEKLFF. CDR3 DNA sequence: TGTGCCAGCAGCCTACAGGGATCTGAGGAAAAACTGTTTTTT.

This chain joins TRBV7-2 and TRBJ2-7; D not resolved. V gave up 1 base and J gave up 5 bases, with 9 bases separating them. The V gene's germline CDR1 is SGHTA and CDR2 FQGNSA. This CDR3 region has 13 residues. The CDR3 here is CASSLGVSDEQYF. The CDR3 DNA reads TGTGCCAGCAGCTTAGGAGTGTCTGACGAGCAGTACTTC.

The V gene is TRBV18, the J gene TRBJ2-1; TRBD1 or TRBD2 may be the D gene (5 bases each). Per germline, CDR1 KGHSH and CDR2 LQKENI. This CDR3 is built from 22 residues. The V end was cut by 6 bases, the J end by 4 bases, with 37 bases between. CDR3 loop: CASSKNTRAEVARGTGYNEQFF. The CDR3 DNA reads TGTGCCAGCTCCAAAAACACCAGGGCAGAAGTAGCTAGGGGAACGGGATACAATGAGCAGTTCTTC.

This chain links TRBV28 with TRBJ1-5, with D possibly being TRBD1 (5 bases). V was trimmed by 6 bases and J by 4 bases, leaving 13 bases between them. Germline V CDR1 and CDR2: MDHEN, SYDVKM. This CDR3 region has 14 residues. CDR3 residues: CASRPRDWNQPQHF. The CDR3, as DNA: TGTGCCAGCAGACCCCGGGACTGGAATCAGCCCCAGCATTTT. The entire variable domain, with the rest obtained from reference TRBV28 and TRBJ1-5, is as follows: DVKVTQSSRYLVKRTGEKVFLECVQDMDHENMFWYRQDPGLGLRLIYFSYDVKMKEKGDIPEGYSVSREKKERFSLILESASTNQTSMYLCASRPRDWNQPQHFGDGTRLSIL.

The chain recombines TRBV7-8 with TRBJ2-1; maybe TRBD1 (5 bases). CDR3 length: 12 amino acids. V shed 3 bases and J shed 9 bases, with 9 bases lying between them. The germline gives CDR1 SGHVS, CDR2 FQNEAQ. This CDR3 is CASSLNQGEQFF. CDR3 DNA: TGTGCCAGCAGCTTGAATCAGGGTGAGCAGTTCTTC.

This clone has ten or more counts. This chain joins TRBV7-9 and TRBJ1-2, with D possibly TRBD1 on 5 matching bases. V was cut by 3 bases and J by 7 bases, with 12 bases left in between. The CDR3 loop spans 13 amino acids. CDR1 and CDR2 from the germline V gene are SEHNR and FQNEAQ (reference sequence). The CDR3 sequence is CASSFPGRLGYTF. In DNA, the CDR3 is TGTGCCAGCAGCTTTCCAGGGAGACTTGGCTACACCTTC.

This clone was detected once. The chain uses TRBV9 and TRBJ2-5, with 7 bases matching TRBD2. V lost 0 bases to trimming and J lost 3 bases; unmatched junction nucleotides: 11. Germline CDR1 SGDLS, CDR2 YYNGEE. This CDR3 region has 17 residues. The CDR3, as DNA: TGTGCCAGCAGCGTAGCTAAGGTGGGGAGCGGGGAAGAGACCCAGTACTTC. Translating it yields CASSVAKVGSGEETQYF. Full variable domain (remainder filled in from reference TRBV9 and TRBJ2-5): DSGVTQTPKHLITATGQRVTLRCSPRSGDLSVYWYQQSLDQGLQFLIQYYNGEERAKGNILERFSAQQFPDLHSELNLSSLELGDSALYFCASSVAKVGSGEETQYFGPGTRLLVL.

V and J are TRBV18 and TRBJ1-2; D might be TRBD1 (6 bases). This CDR3 contains 15 residues. The V gene's germline CDR1 is KGHSH and CDR2 LQKENI. The V and J ends lost 3 bases and 4 bases respectively, with 15 bases between them. CDR3 DNA sequence: TGTGCCAGCTCACCCTCTGGACAGTCCCCCTATGGCTACACCTTC. Its translation: CASSPSGQSPYGYTF.

The rearrangement uses TRBV2 and TRBJ1-5; D possibly corresponds to TRBD1 (6 bases). The CDR3 runs to 14 residues. The V and J ends lost 6 bases and 5 bases respectively, with 14 bases between them. The V gene's germline CDR1 is SNHLY and CDR2 FYNNEI. The CDR3: CASRGPGADQPQHF. The CDR3 region has the DNA TGTGCCAGCAGGGGTCCGGGGGCCGATCAGCCCCAGCATTTT. The variable domain in full, with the rest retrieved from reference TRBV2 and TRBJ1-5, is EPEVTQTPSHQVTQMGQEVILRCVPISNHLYFYWYRQILGQKVEFLVSFYNNEISEKSEIFDDQFSVERPDGSNFTLKIRSTKLEDSAMYFCASRGPGADQPQHFGDGTRLSIL.

V usage is TRBV15 and J usage is TRBJ2-2, with D maybe TRBD2 (5 bases). V was trimmed by 9 bases and J by 7 bases, leaving 21 bases between them. Germline CDR1 LNHNV, CDR2 YYDKDF (reference sequence). The CDR3 runs 15 residues. The CDR3 sequence is CATTLRSLRGGELFF. The DNA of the CDR3 is TGTGCCACAACCTTGAGGTCCCTACGGGGCGGGGAGCTGTTTTTT.

Remarks on this clone: No DNA is shown, since the ends of the CDR3 on it are uncertain; the CDR3 is the one TCRdb lists. The chain links TRBV28 to TRBJ1-2; TRBD1, as called in the table, went unchecked against the DNA. Both ends counted, the CDR3 spans 12 residues. Germline CDR1 and CDR2: MDHEN and SYDVKM. The CDR3 spells CASSFALGNMTF.

CDR3 protein: CASSLSQGAQSYEQYF. The CDR3 DNA is TGTGCCAGCAGCCTATCCCAGGGGGCGCAGAGCTACGAGCAGTACTTC. The chain carries TRBV11-3 and TRBJ2-7; 8 bases are a match to TRBD1. The CDR3 runs 16 residues. Trimming took 5 bases from V and 3 from J; bases not matched to a gene: 12. Germline V lookup: CDR1 SGHNT, CDR2 YENEEA.

The rearrangement links TRBV28 to TRBJ2-2, with TRBD1 identical over 7 bases. The V and J ends lost 6 bases and 2 bases, in that order; junction bases with no gene match: 6. The CDR3 is made up of 15 amino acids. Germline lookup yields CDR1 MDHEN and CDR2 SYDVKM. CDR3 bases: TGTGCCAGCAGAAGAACAGGGGCTAACACCGGGGAGCTGTTTTTT. This codes for CASRRTGANTGELFF. Using reference TRBV28 and TRBJ2-2 for the parts outside the CDR3, the full variable domain is DVKVTQSSRYLVKRTGEKVFLECVQDMDHENMFWYRQDPGLGLRLIYFSYDVKMKEKGDIPEGYSVSREKKERFSLILESASTNQTSMYLCASRRTGANTGELFFGEGSRLTVL.

The chain combines TRBV5-6 with TRBJ2-3; the D gene is possibly TRBD1 (6 bases). This CDR3 comprises 14 residues. Trimming shortened V by 4 bases and J by 2 bases, and 11 bases separated the two germline ends. Germline assignment: CDR1 SGHDT and CDR2 YYEEEE. Here the CDR3 reads CASSLRQVTDTQYF. As DNA, the CDR3 is TGTGCCAGCAGCCTACGACAGGTCACAGATACGCAGTATTTT.

The chain joins TRBV25-1 to TRBJ2-7; 8 positions agree with TRBD1. The CDR3 sequence is 15 residues long. Per germline, CDR1 MGHDK and CDR2 SYGVNS. The ends lost 6 bases at V and 1 base at J; junction bases unmatched: 8. The CDR3 bases are TGTGCCAGCAGGGATACGACAGGGGATTCCTACGAGCAGTACTTC. It translates to CASRDTTGDSYEQYF.

About this clone: This CDR3 is also generated by other DNA sequences in the sample. The chain uses TRBV10-3 and TRBJ2-7, with D unclear. The V end lost 2 bases, the J end lost 1 base, and 3 bases lay between the germline ends. The germline V gene encodes CDR1 ENHRY and CDR2 SYGVKD. This CDR3 has 12 amino acids. CDR3: CAISEVSYEQYF. The CDR3 DNA follows: TGTGCCATCAGTGAGGTGTCCTACGAGCAGTACTTC.

The V call is TRBV5-6, the J call TRBJ1-3; D is undetermined. The CDR3 is 14 amino acids. V shed 0 bases and J shed 4 bases, with 8 bases lying between them. Germline CDR1 SGHDT, CDR2 YYEEEE. This CDR3 reads CASSLERHGNTIYF. As DNA, the CDR3 is TGTGCCAGCAGCTTGGAAAGACACGGAAACACCATATATTTT.

The V call is TRBV18, the J call TRBJ2-2, with D perhaps matching TRBD1 or TRBD2 (5 bases each). Germline V CDR1 and CDR2: KGHSH, LQKENI. CDR3 length: 17 amino acids. V shed 0 bases and J shed 13 bases, with 24 bases lying between them. CDR3 region: CASSPPGSTTAAYGLFF. For the CDR3, the DNA is TGTGCCAGCTCACCACCGGGTTCAACGACAGCGGCTTACGGGCTGTTTTTT.

This clone appeared a single time. This chain uses TRBV11-2 with TRBJ2-3, with 7 bases lining up with TRBD2. Trimming removed 6 bases from V and 1 base from J; junction bases left unmatched: 7. The CDR3 is made up of 15 amino acids. The germline CDR1 and CDR2 sequences are SGHAT and FQNNGV. In nucleotides, the CDR3 is TGTGCCAGCAGAAATGTGGCGGGAGGCACAGATACGCAGTATTTT. Translation gives CASRNVAGGTDTQYF.